Presented here are 16 T cell receptor beta chains from one specimen sequenced in a study of Ad26.COV2.S vaccination and SARS-CoV-2 variants. Treatment in this sample: 15 to 20 received Ad26.COV2.S at low or high dose, single or two shots; 5 received placebo; per-sample allocation not given. Samples came from day 63 after the first vaccine or placebo injection. This table comes from immunoSEQ multiplex PCR, and its TCRdb copy is limited to in-frame clones, with some not included. The sample comprises roughly 400,000 clones, 92% of which are singletons, and more than 1.5% rests with the top ten. Here the sequenced sample was peripheral blood, taken in a trial of Ad26.COV2.S vaccine versus placebo. The receptor source for this set is a person aged 18-65 years who received the Ad26.COV2.S COVID-19 vaccine or a placebo.

V is TRBV28 and J is TRBJ2-5; 8 positions match TRBD1. This CDR3 comprises 18 residues. J lost 0 bases, V lost 5 bases, and 14 bases had no gene match. The germline V gene encodes CDR1 MDHEN and CDR2 SYDVKM. The CDR3 nucleotides are TGTGCCAGCAGTCCTCTCCCAATGGACAGGGAGTACCAAGAGACCCAGTACTTC. The encoded protein is CASSPLPMDREYQETQYF.

The chain recombines TRBV6-2 or TRBV6-3 with TRBJ2-7; D is possibly TRBD2 (6 bases). Germline CDR1 is MNHEY and CDR2 is SVGEGT. Trimming stripped 4 bases from V and 5 bases from J, with 12 bases between. The CDR3 totals 13 residues. The CDR3 reads CASSWPVADEQYF. In DNA, the CDR3 is TGTGCCAGCAGTTGGCCCGTAGCGGACGAGCAGTACTTC.

V usage is TRBV5-1 and J usage is TRBJ2-3; no definite D call. The germline gives CDR1 SGHRS, CDR2 YFSETQ. V was trimmed by 7 bases and J by 3 bases, leaving 6 bases between them. There are 11 residues in the CDR3. CDR3 in amino acids: CASAATDTQYF. The CDR3 DNA is TGCGCCAGCGCTGCGACAGATACGCAGTATTTT.

The genes are TRBV18 and TRBJ2-5; D not resolved. Germline CDR1 KGHSH, CDR2 LQKENI. This CDR3 contains 12 residues. V was cut by 5 bases and J by 2 bases, with 6 bases left in between. DNA for the CDR3: TGTGCCAGCTCATGGGAACAAGAGACCCAGTACTTC. Protein: CASSWEQETQYF.

This chain connects TRBV7-2 to TRBJ2-3; D is perhaps TRBD1 or TRBD2 (5 bases each). CDR1 is SGHTA, CDR2 FQGNSA, per germline. CDR3 length: 15 residues. Trimming shortened V by 2 bases and J by 9 bases, and 18 bases separated the two germline ends. CDR3 protein: CASSLRPPSRVTQYF. Here the CDR3 DNA reads TGTGCCAGCAGCTTACGGCCCCCTAGCAGGGTGACGCAGTATTTT.

The chain couples TRBV11-2 to TRBJ2-7; 9 nucleotides agree with TRBD1. The CDR3 consists of 15 residues. CDR1 and CDR2 from the germline V gene are SGHAT and FQNNGV. The junction had 12 bases not matched to a gene; V was cut back by 6 bases and J by 6 bases. The CDR3 is CASRAKGTGSREQYF. CDR3 bases: TGTGCCAGCAGGGCCAAAGGGACAGGGTCACGCGAGCAGTACTTC.

The chain combines TRBV27 with TRBJ2-3; D might be TRBD1 (6 bases). Trimming took off 0 bases at V and 5 bases at J, with 21 bases between the two ends. CDR1 is MNHEY, CDR2 SMNVEV, per germline (reference sequence). The CDR3 runs to 18 residues. CDR3 nucleotides: TGTGCCAGCAGTTTATCAGGTTGGGGTGGACAGAGTAAAGATACGCAGTATTTT. Protein product: CASSLSGWGGQSKDTQYF.

The chain employs TRBV5-6 and TRBJ1-4; D is uncertain. Germline assignment: CDR1 SGHDT and CDR2 YYEEEE. This CDR3 has 15 residues. The V end lost 0 bases, the J end lost 4 bases, and 10 bases lay between the germline ends. The CDR3, as DNA: TGTGCCAGCAGCTTGGTAGGACGTATTAATGAAAAACTGTTTTTT. Amino acid sequence: CASSLVGRINEKLFF. The full variable domain, rest sourced from reference TRBV5-6 and TRBJ1-4, is DAGVTQSPTHLIKTRGQQVTLRCSPKSGHDTVSWYQQALGQGPQFIFQYYEEEERQRGNFPDRFSGHQFPNYSSELNVNALLLGDSALYLCASSLVGRINEKLFFGSGTQLSVL.

This chain links TRBV20-1 with TRBJ2-3, with TRBD2 identical over 11 bases. Germline V gene lookup returns CDR1 DFQATT and CDR2 SNEGSKA (reference sequence). This CDR3 has 19 residues. The J segment lost 4 bases and the V segment lost 3 bases, leaving 18 bases of the junction unmatched. CDR3 bases: TGCAGTGCTAGTTTCTGGTCTAGCGGGGGGCCAGCTGAACCAGATACGCAGTATTTT. It is translated as CSASFWSSGGPAEPDTQYF.

This chain joins TRBV6-2 or TRBV6-3 and TRBJ2-7; perhaps TRBD1 as D (6 bases). Germline-derived CDR1 and CDR2 are MNHEY and SVGEGT. The germline V and J ends were trimmed by 6 bases and 1 base, with 10 bases remaining between them. The CDR3 is 13 amino acids. CDR3: CASSPRGSYEQYF. The CDR3 nucleotides are TGTGCCAGCAGCCCAAGGGGGTCCTACGAGCAGTACTTC.

The chain employs TRBV28 and TRBJ2-7; tentatively, D is TRBD2 (6 bases). With 1 base removed from V and 5 bases from J, the gap between germline ends came to 6 bases. Germline CDR1 is MDHEN and CDR2 is SYDVKM. The CDR3 consists of 12 residues. This CDR3 is CASSLSSDEQYF. The CDR3 DNA is TGTGCCAGCAGTTTATCTAGCGACGAGCAGTACTTC.

This chain links TRBV29-1 with TRBJ1-5, with D possibly matching TRBD1 (6 bases). Germline loops: CDR1 SQVTM, CDR2 ANQGSEA. The V end was cut by 4 bases, the J end by 3 bases, with 10 bases between. The CDR3 spans 13 residues. Written as DNA, the CDR3 is TGCAGCGTTGTTGGGGGCCCCAATCAGCCCCAGCATTTT. Translation gives CSVVGGPNQPQHF.

V is TRBV2 and J is TRBJ2-7; a weak D match, TRBD1 (6 bases). Germline assignment: CDR1 SNHLY and CDR2 FYNNEI. This CDR3 comprises 14 residues. Trimming pared 8 bases from V and 0 bases from J, leaving 14 bases between. CDR3 DNA: TGTGCCAGCTCTTTGGTGGACAGCTCCTACGAGCAGTACTTC. It specifies CASSLVDSSYEQYF.

This clone was seen just once. The chain couples TRBV19 to TRBJ1-2; D unresolved. The length of the CDR3 is 11 residues. V shed 1 base and J shed 8 bases, with 5 bases lying between them. Germline lookup yields CDR1 LNHDA and CDR2 SQIVND (reference sequence). Here the CDR3 reads CASSIVGGYTF. CDR3 DNA: TGTGCCAGTAGTATAGTGGGCGGCTACACCTTC. Variable domain in full (rest from reference TRBV19 and TRBJ1-2): DGGITQSPKYLFRKEGQNVTLSCEQNLNHDAMYWYRQDPGQGLRLIYYSQIVNDFQKGDIAEGYSVSREKKESFPLTVTSAQKNPTAFYLCASSIVGGYTFGSGTRLTVV.

This chain uses TRBV30 with TRBJ1-3, with no clear D. The germline CDR1 and CDR2 sequences are GTSNPN and SVGIG (reference sequence). Trimming stripped 2 bases from V and 3 bases from J, with 8 bases between. The CDR3 runs 13 residues. The CDR3 sequence is CAWSQLIGNTIYF. The CDR3 region has the DNA TGTGCCTGGAGTCAGCTTATTGGAAACACCATATATTTT.

The chain links TRBV6-6 to TRBJ2-7; 10 positions match TRBD1. Germline CDR1 and CDR2: MNHNY and SVGAGI (reference sequence). The CDR3 has 15 amino acids. The junction had 2 bases not matched to a gene; V was cut back by 0 bases and J by 3 bases. CDR3: CASSYSGDRGYEQYF. The DNA for the CDR3 is TGTGCCAGCAGTTACTCAGGGGACAGGGGCTACGAGCAGTACTTC.